This is a list of T cell receptor beta chains from one sample in a study of type 1 regulatory T cells. One entry per CDR3 protein, called by TCRdb with MiXCR from the reads. The sample shows about 74,000 distinct CDR3 sequences, around 68% of them seen only once. Antigens for these TCRs are unknown. Sequenced sample: cultured T cells, either the whole culture or a sorted T cell fraction (not recorded which). These receptors all come from a human donor in good health. The CDR3 runs from the conserved cysteine through the conserved F or W. D genes are given only for firm matches. Some rows mark clone size as missing; the rest say once, few, many or name a class of expanded clone.

V gene: TRBV5-1; clone size: -; J gene: TRBJ1-1; D gene: TRBD1; CDR3 protein: CASSSTGTGNTEAFF; CDR3 DNA: TGCGCCAGCAGCTCCACCGGGACAGGGAACACTGAAGCTTTCTTT
V gene: TRBV19; clone size: once; J gene: TRBJ2-1; D gene: TRBD1; CDR3 protein: CASSIGPRGEQFF; CDR3 DNA: TGTGCCAGTAGTATTGGACCCAGGGGGGAGCAGTTCTTC
V gene: TRBV5-1; clone size: few; J gene: TRBJ2-7; D gene: -; CDR3 protein: CASSLFGGPYEQYF; CDR3 DNA: TGCGCCAGCAGCTTGTTTGGGGGTCCCTACGAGCAGTACTTC
V gene: TRBV5-1; clone size: -; J gene: TRBJ2-1; D gene: TRBD2; CDR3 protein: CASSWIAGSVYNEQFF; CDR3 DNA: TGCGCCAGCAGCTGGATAGCGGGATCCGTCTACAATGAGCAGTTCTTC
V gene: TRBV7-8; clone size: -; J gene: TRBJ2-7; D gene: -; CDR3 protein: CASSPGRGGYEQYF; CDR3 DNA: TGTGCCAGCAGCCCAGGCAGGGGGGGCTACGAGCAGTACTTC
V gene: TRBV7-9; clone size: -; J gene: TRBJ2-1; D gene: TRBD2; CDR3 protein: CASSLRGLAGAAEQFF; CDR3 DNA: TGTGCCAGCAGCTTACGTGGTCTAGCGGGGGCAGCTGAGCAGTTCTTC
V gene: TRBV28; clone size: -; J gene: TRBJ1-5; D gene: -; CDR3 protein: CASGNQPQHF; CDR3 DNA: TGTGCCAGCGGCAATCAGCCCCAGCATTTT
V gene: TRBV21-1; clone size: -; J gene: TRBJ2-5; D gene: -; CDR3 protein: CASSNVGRETQYF; CDR3 DNA: TGTGCCAGCAGCAACGTGGGTCGGGAGACCCAGTACTTC
V gene: TRBV11-1; clone size: -; J gene: TRBJ2-3; D gene: -; CDR3 protein: CASSLAPSRGSDTQYF; CDR3 DNA: TGTGCCAGCAGCTTAGCTCCATCTCGTGGTTCAGATACGCAGTATTTT
V gene: TRBV5-1; clone size: few; J gene: TRBJ2-2; D gene: TRBD1; CDR3 protein: CASSLTGDPTNTGELFF; CDR3 DNA: TGCGCCAGCAGCTTGACAGGGGACCCGACCAACACCGGGGAGCTGTTTTTT
V gene: TRBV6-2/TRBV6-3; clone size: -; J gene: TRBJ2-7; D gene: -; CDR3 protein: CASSDAGTRPSYEQYF; CDR3 DNA: TGTGCCAGCAGTGACGCGGGGACCCGCCCCTCCTACGAGCAGTACTTC
V gene: TRBV6-2/TRBV6-3; clone size: once; J gene: TRBJ2-7; D gene: -; CDR3 protein: CASNSRSAEQYF; CDR3 DNA: TGTGCCAGCAATTCCAGATCCGCCGAGCAGTACTTC
V gene: TRBV4-2; clone size: -; J gene: TRBJ2-3; D gene: -; CDR3 protein: CASSQDQGPDTQYF; CDR3 DNA: TGTGCCAGCAGCCAAGACCAGGGTCCAGATACGCAGTATTTT
V gene: TRBV11-2; clone size: once; J gene: TRBJ2-4; D gene: -; CDR3 protein: CASSFRGAGKNIQYF; CDR3 DNA: TGTGCCAGCAGCTTTCGAGGCGCCGGCAAAAACATTCAGTACTTC
V gene: TRBV20-1; clone size: few; J gene: TRBJ2-5; D gene: -; CDR3 protein: CSASPYQETQYF; CDR3 DNA: TGCAGTGCTAGTCCCTACCAAGAGACCCAGTACTTC
V gene: TRBV6-1; clone size: medium-sized; J gene: TRBJ2-5; D gene: -; CDR3 protein: CASSEAAEGTQYF; CDR3 DNA: TGTGCCAGCAGTGAAGCAGCAGAAGGGACCCAGTACTTC
V gene: TRBV6-2/TRBV6-3; clone size: -; J gene: TRBJ1-2; D gene: TRBD1; CDR3 protein: CASSYATGTGPYGYTF; CDR3 DNA: TGTGCCAGCAGTTACGCCACCGGGACAGGGCCCTATGGCTACACCTTC
V gene: TRBV20-1; clone size: few; J gene: TRBJ2-4; D gene: TRBD2; CDR3 protein: CSAIKAGGRWAKNIQYF; CDR3 DNA: TGCAGTGCTATAAAAGCGGGAGGACGGTGGGCCAAAAACATTCAGTACTTC
V gene: TRBV20-1; clone size: few; J gene: TRBJ1-2; D gene: TRBD1; CDR3 protein: CSARAAGQGVRGYTF; CDR3 DNA: TGCAGTGCTAGGGCCGCCGGGCAGGGGGTGCGTGGCTACACCTTC
V gene: TRBV24-1; clone size: -; J gene: TRBJ2-1; D gene: TRBD2; CDR3 protein: CATSDWGASGPDINEQFF; CDR3 DNA: TGTGCCACCAGTGATTGGGGGGCTAGCGGGCCAGATATCAATGAGCAGTTCTTC
V gene: TRBV29-1; clone size: -; J gene: TRBJ2-6; D gene: -; CDR3 protein: CSVGGFGANVLTF; CDR3 DNA: TGCAGCGTTGGGGGATTTGGGGCCAACGTCCTGACTTTC
V gene: TRBV5-1; clone size: -; J gene: TRBJ2-5; D gene: -; CDR3 protein: CASSLMGAQVETQYF; CDR3 DNA: TGCGCCAGCAGCTTGATGGGGGCCCAAGTAGAGACCCAGTACTTC
V gene: TRBV7-8; clone size: -; J gene: TRBJ2-4; D gene: TRBD2; CDR3 protein: CASSLVIAGGKNIQYF; CDR3 DNA: TGTGCCAGCAGCCTTGTAATAGCGGGAGGCAAAAACATTCAGTACTTC
V gene: TRBV4-3; clone size: -; J gene: TRBJ2-7; D gene: -; CDR3 protein: CASSQTSQSYEQYF; CDR3 DNA: TGCGCCAGCAGCCAAACCAGTCAGAGCTACGAGCAGTACTTC
V gene: TRBV3-1; clone size: -; J gene: TRBJ2-3; D gene: -; CDR3 protein: CASSPGTYSDTQYF; CDR3 DNA: TGTGCCAGCAGCCCCGGGACATATTCAGATACGCAGTATTTT
V gene: TRBV6-2/TRBV6-3; clone size: -; J gene: TRBJ2-7; D gene: -; CDR3 protein: CASSSSRGGPGEQYF; CDR3 DNA: TGTGCCAGCAGTTCCTCAAGAGGAGGACCCGGCGAGCAGTACTTC
V gene: TRBV27; clone size: few; J gene: TRBJ1-4; D gene: -; CDR3 protein: CASSLYSAKNEKLFF; CDR3 DNA: TGTGCCAGCAGTTTATACTCAGCAAAGAATGAAAAACTGTTTTTT
V gene: TRBV2; clone size: few; J gene: TRBJ2-2; D gene: -; CDR3 protein: CASRNTGELFF; CDR3 DNA: TGTGCCAGCCGGAACACCGGGGAGCTGTTTTTT
V gene: TRBV3-1; clone size: -; J gene: TRBJ2-5; D gene: TRBD2; CDR3 protein: CASSHLTSGYLQETQYF; CDR3 DNA: TGTGCCAGCAGCCACCTGACTAGCGGATACCTCCAAGAGACCCAGTACTTC
V gene: TRBV7-9; clone size: -; J gene: TRBJ2-5; D gene: -; CDR3 protein: CASSKSGTEETQYF; CDR3 DNA: TGTGCCAGCAGCAAATCCGGGACGGAAGAGACCCAGTACTTC
V gene: TRBV2; clone size: -; J gene: TRBJ2-5; D gene: TRBD1; CDR3 protein: CASGGQPQETQYF; CDR3 DNA: TGTGCCAGCGGGGGACAGCCCCAAGAGACCCAGTACTTC
V gene: TRBV12-3/TRBV12-4; clone size: -; J gene: TRBJ2-5; D gene: TRBD1; CDR3 protein: CATKDRAETQYF; CDR3 DNA: TGTGCCACCAAGGACAGGGCGGAGACCCAGTACTTC
V gene: TRBV4-2; clone size: -; J gene: TRBJ1-1; D gene: -; CDR3 protein: CASSPPGVPEAFF; CDR3 DNA: TGTGCCAGCAGCCCGCCCGGGGTGCCTGAAGCTTTCTTT
V gene: TRBV20-1; clone size: -; J gene: TRBJ1-5; D gene: TRBD1; CDR3 protein: CSARIGTVNQPQHF; CDR3 DNA: TGCAGTGCTAGAATCGGGACAGTCAATCAGCCCCAGCATTTT
V gene: TRBV18; clone size: -; J gene: TRBJ2-1; D gene: TRBD1; CDR3 protein: CASSPGSQGAYNEQFF; CDR3 DNA: TGTGCCAGCTCACCGGGAAGTCAGGGGGCTTACAATGAGCAGTTCTTC
V gene: TRBV28; clone size: -; J gene: TRBJ2-1; D gene: -; CDR3 protein: CASSRTVYNEQFF; CDR3 DNA: TGTGCCAGCAGCCGGACAGTGTACAATGAGCAGTTCTTC
V gene: TRBV10-3; clone size: -; J gene: TRBJ1-5; D gene: TRBD1; CDR3 protein: CAISSDRGSNQPQHF; CDR3 DNA: TGTGCCATCAGTTCGGACAGGGGGAGCAATCAGCCCCAGCATTTT
V gene: TRBV29-1; clone size: -; J gene: TRBJ2-5; D gene: -; CDR3 protein: CSGTPVGGNLQETQYF; CDR3 DNA: TGCAGCGGCACCCCTGTGGGCGGGAACTTACAAGAGACCCAGTACTTC
V gene: TRBV5-6; clone size: -; J gene: TRBJ1-5; D gene: -; CDR3 protein: CASSLGWSNQPQHF; CDR3 DNA: TGTGCCAGCAGCTTAGGTTGGAGCAATCAGCCCCAGCATTTT
V gene: TRBV7-2; clone size: once; J gene: TRBJ2-7; D gene: TRBD2; CDR3 protein: CASSRLAGLSYEQYF; CDR3 DNA: TGTGCCAGCAGTCGCCTAGCGGGACTCTCCTACGAGCAGTACTTC
V gene: TRBV18; clone size: -; J gene: TRBJ2-7; D gene: -; CDR3 protein: CASSPPTGPYEQYF; CDR3 DNA: TGTGCCAGCTCACCACCAACGGGGCCCTACGAGCAGTACTTC